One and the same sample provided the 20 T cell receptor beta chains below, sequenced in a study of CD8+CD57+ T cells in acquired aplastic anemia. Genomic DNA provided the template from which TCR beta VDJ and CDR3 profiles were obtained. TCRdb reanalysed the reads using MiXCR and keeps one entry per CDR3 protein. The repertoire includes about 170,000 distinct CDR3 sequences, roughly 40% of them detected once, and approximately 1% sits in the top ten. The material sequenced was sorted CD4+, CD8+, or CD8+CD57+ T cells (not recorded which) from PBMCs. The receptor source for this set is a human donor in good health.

CDR3: CSADPGGSPLHF. The DNA for the CDR3 is TGCAGTGCCGACCCGGGCGGTTCACCCCTCCACTTT. This rearrangement joins TRBV20-1 to TRBJ1-6; no clear D gene. The V gene lost 6 bases and the J gene lost 9 bases, with 12 bases spanning the gap. The germline V gene has CDR1 DFQATT and CDR2 SNEGSKA (reference sequence). This CDR3 is 12 amino acids long.

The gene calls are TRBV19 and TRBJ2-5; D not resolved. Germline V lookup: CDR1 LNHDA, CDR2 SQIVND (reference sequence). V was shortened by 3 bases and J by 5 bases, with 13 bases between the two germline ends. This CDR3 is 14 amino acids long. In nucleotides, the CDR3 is TGTGCCAGTAGTATCTATGATGGGTCGGAGACCCAGTACTTC. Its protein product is CASSIYDGSETQYF. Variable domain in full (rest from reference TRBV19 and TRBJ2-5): DGGITQSPKYLFRKEGQNVTLSCEQNLNHDAMYWYRQDPGQGLRLIYYSQIVNDFQKGDIAEGYSVSREKKESFPLTVTSAQKNPTAFYLCASSIYDGSETQYFGPGTRLLVL.

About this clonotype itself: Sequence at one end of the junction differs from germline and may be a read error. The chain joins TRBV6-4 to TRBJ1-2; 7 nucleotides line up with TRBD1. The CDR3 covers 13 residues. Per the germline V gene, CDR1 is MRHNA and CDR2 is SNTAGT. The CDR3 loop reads CASSDRGGYGHTF. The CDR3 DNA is TGTGCCAGCAGTGACCGAGGGGGCTATGGCCACACCTTC.

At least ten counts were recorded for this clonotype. In DNA, the CDR3 is TGTGCCAGCCTACCCTGGGCCGGCAGTTCGGATTCACCCCTCCACTTT. Residues: CASLPWAGSSDSPLHF. The chain recombines TRBV7-9 with TRBJ1-6; no definite D call. The CDR3 is 16 residues long. Germline CDR1 reads SEHNR; CDR2 reads FQNEAQ (reference sequence). V lost 8 bases and J 8 bases, leaving 22 bases between the germline ends.

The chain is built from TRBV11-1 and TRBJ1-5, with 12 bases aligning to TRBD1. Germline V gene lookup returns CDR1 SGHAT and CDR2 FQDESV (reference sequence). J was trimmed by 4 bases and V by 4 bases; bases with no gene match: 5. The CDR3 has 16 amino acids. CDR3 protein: CASSSGTGGANQPQHF. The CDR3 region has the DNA TGTGCCAGCAGCTCAGGGACAGGGGGCGCGAATCAGCCCCAGCATTTT.

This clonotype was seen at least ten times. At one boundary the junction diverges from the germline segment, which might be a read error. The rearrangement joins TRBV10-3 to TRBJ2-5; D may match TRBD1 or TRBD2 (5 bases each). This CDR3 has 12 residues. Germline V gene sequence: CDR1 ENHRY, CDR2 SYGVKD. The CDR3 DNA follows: TGTGCCATCAGTGAGTCCGGGACCACCCGGTACTTC. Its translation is CAISESGTTRYF.

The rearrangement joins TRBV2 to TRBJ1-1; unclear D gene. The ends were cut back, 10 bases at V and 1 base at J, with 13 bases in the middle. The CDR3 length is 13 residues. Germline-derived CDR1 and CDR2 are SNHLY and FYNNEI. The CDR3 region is CATCFSTNTEAFF. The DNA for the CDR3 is TGTGCCACCTGTTTTTCTACGAACACTGAAGCTTTCTTT.

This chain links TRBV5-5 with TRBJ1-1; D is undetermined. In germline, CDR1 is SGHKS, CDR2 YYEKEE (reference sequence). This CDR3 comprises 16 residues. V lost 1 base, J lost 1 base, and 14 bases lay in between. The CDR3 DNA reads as TGTGCCAGCAGCTTGTTAGTGGACGTGGGGAACACTGAAGCTTTCTTT. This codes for CASSLLVDVGNTEAFF.

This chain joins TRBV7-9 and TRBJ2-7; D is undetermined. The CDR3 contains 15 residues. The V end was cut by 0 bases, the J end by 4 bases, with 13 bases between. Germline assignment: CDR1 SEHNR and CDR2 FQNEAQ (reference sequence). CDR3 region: CASSLATGLGYEQYF. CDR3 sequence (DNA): TGTGCCAGCAGCTTAGCGACCGGGCTGGGTTACGAGCAGTACTTC.

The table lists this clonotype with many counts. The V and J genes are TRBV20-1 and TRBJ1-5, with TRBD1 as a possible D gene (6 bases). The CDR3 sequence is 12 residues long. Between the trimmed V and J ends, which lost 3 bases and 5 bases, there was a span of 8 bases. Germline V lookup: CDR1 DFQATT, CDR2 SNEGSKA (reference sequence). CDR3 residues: CSASAGDQPQHF. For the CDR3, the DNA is TGCAGTGCTAGCGCAGGGGATCAGCCCCAGCATTTT.

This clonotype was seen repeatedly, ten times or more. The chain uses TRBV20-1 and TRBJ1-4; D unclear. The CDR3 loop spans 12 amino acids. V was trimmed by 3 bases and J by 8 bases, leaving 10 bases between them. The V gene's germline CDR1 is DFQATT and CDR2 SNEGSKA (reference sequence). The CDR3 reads CSARTGGEKLFF. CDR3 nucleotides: TGCAGTGCTAGGACCGGTGGCGAAAAACTGTTTTTT.

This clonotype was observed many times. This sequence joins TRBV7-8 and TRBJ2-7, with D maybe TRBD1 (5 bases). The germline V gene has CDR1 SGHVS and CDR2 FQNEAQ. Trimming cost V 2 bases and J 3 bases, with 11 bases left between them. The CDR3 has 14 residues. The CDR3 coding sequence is TGTGCCAGCAGCTTAAGCCGAGACAGCTACGAGCAGTACTTC. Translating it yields CASSLSRDSYEQYF.

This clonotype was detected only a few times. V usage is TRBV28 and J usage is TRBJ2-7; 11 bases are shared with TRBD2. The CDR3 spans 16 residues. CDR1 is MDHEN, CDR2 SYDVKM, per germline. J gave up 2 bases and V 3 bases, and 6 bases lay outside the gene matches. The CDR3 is CASSLRGTSGTYEQYF. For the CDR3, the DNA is TGTGCCAGCAGTTTGAGGGGGACTAGCGGAACCTACGAGCAGTACTTC.

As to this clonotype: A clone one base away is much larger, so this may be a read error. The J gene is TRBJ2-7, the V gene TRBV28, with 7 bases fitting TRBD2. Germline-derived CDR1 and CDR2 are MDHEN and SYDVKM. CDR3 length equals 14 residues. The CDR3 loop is CASSRRTRPYERYF. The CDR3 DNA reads TGTGCCAGCAGTCGGCGGACTAGGCCCTACGAGCGGTACTTC.

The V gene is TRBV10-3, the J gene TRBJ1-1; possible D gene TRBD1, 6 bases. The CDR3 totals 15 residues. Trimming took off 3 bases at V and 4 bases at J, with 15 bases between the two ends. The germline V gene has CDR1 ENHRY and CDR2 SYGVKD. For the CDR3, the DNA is TGTGCCATCAGTGACGGGGCAGGGGTCGGCACTGAAGCTTTCTTT. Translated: CAISDGAGVGTEAFF.

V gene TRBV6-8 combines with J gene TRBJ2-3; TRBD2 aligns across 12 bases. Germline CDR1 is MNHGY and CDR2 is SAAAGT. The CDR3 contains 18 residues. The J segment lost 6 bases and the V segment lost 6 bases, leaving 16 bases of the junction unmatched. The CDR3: CASSGGTSGCPPWDTQYF. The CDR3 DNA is TGTGCCAGCAGCGGAGGGACTAGCGGGTGTCCGCCTTGGGATACGCAGTATTTT.

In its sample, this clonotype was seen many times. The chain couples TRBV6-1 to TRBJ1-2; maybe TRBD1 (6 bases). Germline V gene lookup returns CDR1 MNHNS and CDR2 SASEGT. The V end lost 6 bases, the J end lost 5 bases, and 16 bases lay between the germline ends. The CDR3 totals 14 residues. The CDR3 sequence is CASRRQAGIYGYTF. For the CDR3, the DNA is TGTGCCAGCAGAAGACAGGCAGGGATTTATGGCTACACCTTC.

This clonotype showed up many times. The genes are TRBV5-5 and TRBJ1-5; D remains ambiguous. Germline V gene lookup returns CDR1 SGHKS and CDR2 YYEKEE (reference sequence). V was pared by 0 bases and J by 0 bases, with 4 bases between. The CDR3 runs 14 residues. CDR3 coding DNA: TGTGCCAGCAGCTTGGAGAATAGCAATCAGCCCCAGCATTTT. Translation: CASSLENSNQPQHF.

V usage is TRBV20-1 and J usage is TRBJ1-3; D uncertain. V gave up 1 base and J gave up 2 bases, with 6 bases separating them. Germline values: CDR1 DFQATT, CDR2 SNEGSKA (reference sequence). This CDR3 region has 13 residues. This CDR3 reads CSARVTTGNTIYF. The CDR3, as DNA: TGCAGTGCTAGAGTAACAACTGGAAACACCATATATTTT.

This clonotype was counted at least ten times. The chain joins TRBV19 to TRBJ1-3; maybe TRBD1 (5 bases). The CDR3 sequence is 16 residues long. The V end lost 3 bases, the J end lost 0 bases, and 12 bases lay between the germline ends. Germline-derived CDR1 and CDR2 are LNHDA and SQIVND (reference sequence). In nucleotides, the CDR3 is TGTGCCAGTAGTATTGGGACGGTGAGCTCTGGAAACACCATATATTTT. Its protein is CASSIGTVSSGNTIYF.